This is a list of T cell receptor beta chains from one sample in a study of cytomegalovirus exposure and HLA in healthy donors. Assay: immunoSEQ multiplex PCR; the TCRdb copy retains only in-frame clones and omits some. The sample records 100,000 to 150,000 clones, more than 65% being singletons. The specimen sequenced was PBMCs. These receptors were taken from a woman aged 55-70 years in good health and CMV-seropositive. Both conserved end residues are part of each CDR3. Each record gives: clone size, D gene, J gene, V gene, CDR3 protein, CDR3 DNA. D genes are given only for firm matches. Part of the rows lack a size; the others show once, few, many or a class for expanded clones.

size: .
D: TRBD1
J: TRBJ1-4
V: TRBV30
CDR3: CAWSARQGYYEKLFF
DNA: TGTGCCTGGAGTGCCCGACAGGGTTATTATGAAAAACTGTTTTTT

size: .
D: .
J: TRBJ2-7
V: TRBV7-9
CDR3: CASSLGRRGRNEQYF
DNA: TGTGCCAGCAGCTTAGGTCGCAGGGGAAGGAACGAGCAGTACTTC

size: few
D: .
J: TRBJ2-7
V: TRBV7-2
CDR3: CASRSSDRYEQYF
DNA: TGTGCCAGCAGGAGTAGCGATCGGTACGAGCAGTACTTC

size: .
D: .
J: TRBJ1-1
V: TRBV20-1
CDR3: CSASPALIGFF
DNA: TGCAGTGCTAGCCCCGCTCTAATTGGTTTCTTT

size: .
D: .
J: TRBJ2-7
V: TRBV4-2
CDR3: CASSTPYTYEQYF
DNA: TGTGCCAGCAGCACACCTTACACCTACGAGCAGTACTTC

size: once
D: TRBD2
J: TRBJ2-1
V: TRBV5-1
CDR3: CASSSLPLGGRTLLSYNEQFF
DNA: TGCGCCAGCAGCTCTCTTCCCTTAGGCGGGAGGACTTTGTTATCCTACAATGAGCAGTTCTTC

size: .
D: .
J: TRBJ2-1
V: TRBV30
CDR3: CAWSREAGRGNEQFF
DNA: TGTGCCTGGAGTAGGGAGGCGGGCCGCGGGAATGAGCAGTTCTTC

size: .
D: TRBD2
J: TRBJ2-5
V: TRBV7-3
CDR3: CASSFSGTSGGAGETQYF
DNA: TGTGCCAGCAGCTTCTCCGGGACTAGCGGGGGGGCCGGAGAGACCCAGTACTTC

size: few
D: TRBD2
J: TRBJ2-3
V: TRBV9
CDR3: CASSMTGTSSNTQYF
DNA: TGTGCCAGCAGCATGACCGGGACTAGTTCAAATACGCAGTATTTT

size: .
D: TRBD1
J: TRBJ1-1
V: TRBV28
CDR3: CASSIGTALNTEAFF
DNA: TGTGCCAGCAGTATAGGGACAGCCCTAAACACTGAAGCTTTCTTT

size: .
D: TRBD2
J: TRBJ2-5
V: TRBV27
CDR3: CASRPPPGLAEDPRGGQYF
DNA: TGTGCCAGCAGACCACCGCCGGGACTAGCGGAGGACCCCCGGGGGGGCCAGTACTTC

size: .
D: .
J: TRBJ2-5
V: TRBV7-9
CDR3: CASRAQGQETQYF
DNA: TGTGCCAGCAGAGCACAGGGCCAAGAGACCCAGTACTTC